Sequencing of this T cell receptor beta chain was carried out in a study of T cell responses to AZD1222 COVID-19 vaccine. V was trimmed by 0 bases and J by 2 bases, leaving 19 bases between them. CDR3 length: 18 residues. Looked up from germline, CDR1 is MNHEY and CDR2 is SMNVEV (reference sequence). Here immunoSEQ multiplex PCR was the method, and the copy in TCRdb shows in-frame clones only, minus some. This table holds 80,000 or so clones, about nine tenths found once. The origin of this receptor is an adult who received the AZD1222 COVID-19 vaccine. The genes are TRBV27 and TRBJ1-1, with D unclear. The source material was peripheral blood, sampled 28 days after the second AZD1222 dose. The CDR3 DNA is TGTGCCAGCAGTTTATCGCCCTTACTATTGCAGACCAACACTGAAGCTTTCTTT. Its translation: CASSLSPLLLQTNTEAFF.